Each of the 18 T cell receptor beta chains below was sequenced from the same sample in a study of beta chain features in type 1 diabetes. As every portion of the isolated RNA was reverse transcribed, the sequencing read expressed TCRB transcripts. The method was immunoSEQ multiplex PCR; TCRdb's version includes in-frame clones alone and lacks a portion of them. The sample lists roughly 330,000 clones, roughly 9.6% occurring once. The material sequenced was naive CD4+ T cells from blood. The receptor source for this set is a woman aged 25 to 39 in good health.

This clone was detected only a few times. For the CDR3, the DNA is TGTGCCAGCAGTATTCCCGGGACATCGGGCCGCGAGCAGTACTTC. Residues: CASSIPGTSGREQYF. This chain connects TRBV25-1 to TRBJ2-7, with D maybe TRBD1 (6 bases). The CDR3 has 15 amino acids. Germline loops: CDR1 MGHDK, CDR2 SYGVNS. The V gene lost 5 bases and the J gene lost 6 bases, with 20 bases spanning the gap.

This chain connects TRBV28 to TRBJ1-2, with 7 bases matching TRBD1. This CDR3 is built from 17 residues. Germline V gives CDR1 MDHEN, CDR2 SYDVKM. V was pared by 3 bases and J by 5 bases, with 15 bases of the junction left unmatched. Written as DNA, the CDR3 is TGTGCCAGCAGTTTTGTCATCCAGGGGGAGGTAGAATATGGCTACACCTTC. As protein: CASSFVIQGEVEYGYTF.

V is TRBV27 and J is TRBJ2-5; TRBD2 might be the D (5 bases). Germline assignment: CDR1 MNHEY and CDR2 SMNVEV (reference sequence). The CDR3 runs to 15 residues. Trimming removed 6 bases at V and 1 base at J, with 15 bases between. The CDR3 sequence: CASRPLAGLQETQYF. DNA of the CDR3: TGTGCCAGCAGGCCTTTGGCGGGTCTCCAAGAGACCCAGTACTTC.

The chain has TRBV30 and TRBJ2-7; the match to TRBD2 covers 8 bases. Trimming removed 4 bases from V and 3 bases from J; junction bases left unmatched: 8. The CDR3 consists of 14 residues. Germline assignment: CDR1 GTSNPN and CDR2 SVGIG (reference sequence). CDR3 coding DNA: TGTGCCTGGAATTCCGGGAGGGCGGACTACGAGCAGTACTTC. It yields the protein CAWNSGRADYEQYF. Combining the CDR3 with reference TRBV30 and TRBJ2-7 gives the whole variable domain SQTIHQWPATLVQPVGSPLSLECTVEGTSNPNLYWYRQAAGRGLQLLFYSVGIGQISSEVPQNLSASRPQDRQFILSSKKLLLSDSGFYLCAWNSGRADYEQYFGPGTRLTVT.

This clone was seen a handful of times. The chain joins TRBV14 to TRBJ2-5; 8 bases are shared with TRBD1. Germline loops: CDR1 SGHDN, CDR2 FVKESK. After removal of 0 bases from V and 0 bases from J, the junction contained 3 bases not matched to a gene. This CDR3 is built from 16 residues. CDR3 region: CASSQDRGLNQETQYF. The CDR3 DNA follows: TGTGCCAGCAGCCAAGACAGGGGGCTGAACCAAGAGACCCAGTACTTC.

This clone has a handful of counts. This rearrangement joins TRBV7-6 to TRBJ2-4; 7 nucleotides match TRBD2. The V gene end was trimmed by 5 bases and the J gene end by 8 bases; junction bases not matched to a gene: 15. Germline V gene sequence: CDR1 SGHVS, CDR2 FNYEAQ. The CDR3 contains 16 residues. The CDR3 loop reads CASSPDGGGNWDIQYF. CDR3 sequence (DNA): TGTGCCAGCAGCCCCGATGGGGGGGGGAATTGGGACATTCAGTACTTC.

This clone appeared a few times. The genes are TRBV18 and TRBJ1-4; D not certain. With 3 bases removed from V and 7 bases from J, the gap between germline ends came to 15 bases. CDR1 and CDR2 from the germline V gene are KGHSH and LQKENI. The CDR3 runs 15 residues. CDR3 sequence reads: CASSPQDQTGEKLFF. The CDR3 nucleotides read TGTGCCAGCTCACCCCAAGACCAAACGGGTGAAAAACTGTTTTTT.

The rearrangement links TRBV19 to TRBJ2-1, with 9 bases matching TRBD2. This CDR3 is built from 15 residues. The germline V gene has CDR1 LNHDA and CDR2 SQIVND (reference sequence). The J segment lost 4 bases and the V segment lost 4 bases, leaving 5 bases of the junction unmatched. The CDR3 sequence is CASSTGLADYNEQFF. The DNA for the CDR3 is TGTGCCAGTAGTACGGGACTAGCAGATTACAATGAGCAGTTCTTC. The whole variable domain, filled in from reference TRBV19 and TRBJ2-1, reads DGGITQSPKYLFRKEGQNVTLSCEQNLNHDAMYWYRQDPGQGLRLIYYSQIVNDFQKGDIAEGYSVSREKKESFPLTVTSAQKNPTAFYLCASSTGLADYNEQFFGPGTRLTVL.

The V gene is TRBV30, the J gene TRBJ2-3; D not resolved. Trimming stripped 1 base from V and 0 bases from J, with 2 bases between. CDR1 is GTSNPN and CDR2 is SVGIG in the germline V gene (reference sequence). This CDR3 has 12 residues. This CDR3 reads CAWSASTDTQYF. CDR3 DNA sequence: TGTGCCTGGAGTGCTAGCACAGATACGCAGTATTTT.

The chain links TRBV7-2 to TRBJ2-2; tentatively, D is TRBD2 (5 bases). The CDR3 runs to 15 residues. V lost 3 bases and J lost 1, with 9 bases in between. Germline CDR1 SGHTA, CDR2 FQGNSA. CDR3: CASSFVGVNTGELFF. As DNA, the CDR3 is TGTGCCAGCAGCTTTGTCGGGGTGAACACCGGGGAGCTGTTTTTT.

V and J are TRBV28 and TRBJ2-3; 11 bases fit TRBD2. The germline V gene has CDR1 MDHEN and CDR2 SYDVKM. The CDR3 runs to 16 residues. V was clipped by 7 bases and J by 3 bases; unmatched bases: 9. The CDR3 nucleotides read TGTGCCAGCACCTTCGGAATAGCGGGAGGGACAGATACGCAGTATTTT. Its translation is CASTFGIAGGTDTQYF. The entire variable domain, with the rest obtained from reference TRBV28 and TRBJ2-3, is as follows: DVKVTQSSRYLVKRTGEKVFLECVQDMDHENMFWYRQDPGLGLRLIYFSYDVKMKEKGDIPEGYSVSREKKERFSLILESASTNQTSMYLCASTFGIAGGTDTQYFGPGTRLTVL.

The V and J genes are TRBV5-1 and TRBJ1-1; 7 bases are a match to TRBD1. The length of the CDR3 is 12 residues. Losses at the gene ends were 3 bases for V and 6 bases for J; bases not matched to a gene: 2. CDR1 SGHRS and CDR2 YFSETQ come from the germline V gene. The CDR3 DNA follows: TGCGCCAGCAGCTACGACAGGGCTGAAGCTTTCTTT. Amino acid sequence: CASSYDRAEAFF.

The rearrangement joins TRBV21-1 to TRBJ2-2; the DNA was not compared with TRBD2, the D call given in the table. TRBV21-1 is flagged as a pseudogene. This CDR3 is built from 15 residues. The CDR3 sequence is CASTGLAGVSGELFF. CDR3 nucleotides: TGTGCCAGCACAGGACTAGCGGGAGTGAGCGGGGAGCTGTTTTTT.

This chain's CDR3 is CASSFKRETQYF. CDR3 DNA: TGTGCCAGCAGTTTTAAGCGAGAGACCCAGTACTTC. The rearrangement links TRBV28 to TRBJ2-5; unclear D gene. Germline CDR1 MDHEN, CDR2 SYDVKM. Trimming shortened V by 3 bases and J by 4 bases, and 6 bases separated the two germline ends. The CDR3 loop spans 12 amino acids.

The chain links TRBV6-5 to TRBJ2-1, with a possible D match to TRBD2 (5 bases). Trimming left V 6 bases short and J 9 bases short, with 12 bases between. Germline values: CDR1 MNHEY, CDR2 SVGAGI. The length of the CDR3 is 12 residues. The CDR3 protein is CASREGEGEQFF. CDR3 in DNA: TGTGCCAGCAGAGAGGGAGAAGGTGAGCAGTTCTTC.

CDR3 in DNA: TGTGCCTGGAATTCAGGGGCGAACACCGGGGAGCTGTTTTTT. It is translated as CAWNSGANTGELFF. The rearrangement uses TRBV30 and TRBJ2-2, with D tentatively TRBD1 (6 bases). This CDR3 contains 14 residues. V shed 4 bases and J shed 0 bases, with 9 bases lying between them. The germline CDR1 and CDR2 sequences are GTSNPN and SVGIG (reference sequence).

V and J are TRBV5-1 and TRBJ2-5; D perhaps matches TRBD1 (6 bases). The germline V gene has CDR1 SGHRS and CDR2 YFSETQ. V was shortened by 2 bases and J by 1 base, with 15 bases between the two germline ends. The CDR3 contains 16 residues. This chain's CDR3 is CASSFLQGGSQETQYF. The DNA for the CDR3 is TGCGCCAGCAGCTTCTTACAGGGTGGGAGCCAAGAGACCCAGTACTTC.

J is TRBJ2-7 and V is TRBV29-1; TRBD2 aligns across 10 bases. Germline trimming cut 0 bases from V and 3 bases from J; bases unmatched to any gene: 5. Germline V gene sequence: CDR1 SQVTM, CDR2 ANQGSEA. The length of the CDR3 is 15 residues. The chain's CDR3 is CSVEDWPSGSYEQYF. The CDR3 DNA reads as TGCAGCGTTGAAGATTGGCCTAGCGGGAGCTACGAGCAGTACTTC.